A single sample is the source of the 3 T cell receptor beta chains below, sequenced in a study of immune cell composition in non-small cell lung cancer. Normal lung sampling was at least 3 cm from the tumour, as distant as possible. Only in-frame clones appear in the TCRdb table, and some are missing; sequencing was by immunoSEQ multiplex PCR. This sample has 3,000 or so clones, with over 60% found just once. The sequenced material came from non-adjacent lung tissue. These TCRs come from a human donor with non-small cell lung cancer.

The gene calls are TRBV15 and TRBJ2-1; TRBD2 aligns across 9 bases. V was pared by 0 bases and J by 8 bases, with 2 bases of the junction left unmatched. CDR1 is LNHNV, CDR2 YYDKDF, per germline (reference sequence). This CDR3 comprises 14 residues. The CDR3 bases are TGTGCCACCAGCAGAGATATAGCGGGAGATGAGCAGTTCTTC. Translated, it gives CATSRDIAGDEQFF.

V is TRBV6-6 and J is TRBJ2-1; a weak D match, TRBD2 (6 bases). The CDR3 runs 14 residues. Germline V lookup: CDR1 MNHNY, CDR2 SVGAGI (reference sequence). V lost 4 bases, J lost 8 bases, and 15 bases lay in between. The CDR3 sequence is CASSSPGLNYEQFF. CDR3 DNA sequence: TGTGCCAGCAGTTCGCCGGGACTCAATTATGAGCAGTTCTTC.

The gene calls are TRBV9 and TRBJ2-3, with D uncertain. The V gene's germline CDR1 is SGDLS and CDR2 YYNGEE. Trimming left V 0 bases short and J 2 bases short, with 13 bases between. CDR3 length: 16 amino acids. The CDR3: CASSVARGKPTDTQYF. In DNA form, the CDR3 reads TGTGCCAGCAGCGTAGCTCGCGGTAAACCCACAGATACGCAGTATTTT.